This TCR beta chain was captured in a study of cytomegalovirus exposure and HLA in healthy donors (dated by TCRdb to about 2017). Study-wide context: A later analysis indicated that the 95 to 150 validation repertoires were generated on the platform also employed for the 600 to 750 repertoires of the first cohort. The study combined high-throughput TCR immunosequencing, statistical association of individual TCRs with disease status, and machine learning to predict cytomegalovirus infection status. The aim of the study was to test whether cataloging public T cell receptors could identify signatures of past pathogen exposure. A separate validation cohort of roughly 130 different subjects was used in addition to the 666-subject first cohort. Points the paper makes about the study in general: Three of the identified cytomegalovirus-associated TCR beta chains were confirmed in vitro to be specific for cytomegalovirus antigens. The study listed 150 to 200 TCR beta chains as associated with cytomegalovirus. The authors suggested that the approach could potentially be extended to other disease states and immunological phenotypes. The classifier was reported to diagnose cytomegalovirus status with high specificity and sensitivity in both the original cohort and the validation cohort. The validation cohort had no HLA typing available for a later analysis, so co-occurrence within that cohort was assessed over all 120 or so repertoires. Most TCR sequences were observed very rarely across donors, whereas some public TCRs were present in many individuals. In a later analysis, TCRs clustered in the first cohort were found to also tend to co-occur in the approximately 120 validation repertoires, with 94% of cluster scores above 0.

Spanning cysteine to phenylalanine, the CDR3 consists of 14 amino acids. The kept DNA is CDR3 alone, 42 bases in frame from the first base. CDR1 and CDR2, looked up from the germline V gene, are MDHEN and SYDVKM. Compared with germline, V lacks 3 bases and J lacks 5 bases; bases without a gene match: 5. To prepare the library, the immunoSEQ multiplex PCR assay was applied. Per the source publication's procedure: To diagnose cytomegalovirus status from the catalog of TCR beta chain sequences, a statistical classification framework was built. TCRdb provides this immuneACCESS table in a form limited to in-frame rearrangements. Some clones are lacking; in checked studies, under half of them reflect an unresolved V gene, and why the rest are absent is not known. V and J calls plus clone size are reproduced from that table; the DNA served to infer D and trimming. This sample lists approximately 300,000 clones; approximately 90% were detected once. The ten largest clones take up around 0.8% of the sample.

Separate from the approximately 670-subject first cohort, the validation cohort of 90 to 150 subjects was the group to which the donors belonged. On this clone: Which antigen it targets is not known. Per-nucleotide qualities are absent, and no much larger clonotype sits a single base away.

The sequence was collected from a woman younger than 30 in good health and CMV-seronegative. Input material: PBMCs. The V gene is TRBV28 and the J gene is TRBJ1-2; 8 nucleotides in the junction match TRBD1. CDR3 region: CASSFGQGDYGYTF. The nucleotides are TGTGCCAGCAGTTTTGGACAGGGAGATTATGGCTACACCTTC.